The clone carrying this TCR beta chain has more than one count but fewer than ten. A TCRbeta library incorporating unique molecular identifiers was prepared. MiXCR was run by TCRdb on the PCR reads, yielding one entry per CDR3 protein. The table records about 500,000 distinct CDR3 sequences, approximately 30% of them present only once. The entry originates in a study of T-cell reconstitution after alpha-beta-depleted transplantation in children. Deletions cut 3 bases from V and 6 bases from J, with 6 bases between. CDR3 length: 12 amino acids. This TCR derives from a human donor who donated a stem cell graft to a child with aplastic anemia. Sequenced here: PBMCs from the stem cell graft donor, sampled from the stem cell graft. The V and J genes are TRBV12-3 or TRBV12-4 and TRBJ1-3; D is unclear. Here the CDR3 reads CASSFGSNTIYF. CDR3 DNA sequence: TGTGCCAGCAGTTTCGGTTCAAACACCATATATTTT.